The source of this TCR beta chain is a study of blood T cell repertoires in COVID-19. Turning to the study itself: COVID-19 samples, acute and convalescent, were from the United States, Italy and Spain. PBMCs, B-cell-depleted T cells, or T cells were the source of the cDNA or gDNA that made up the material.

In the authors' workflow: Estimated nucleated cell counts came from reference gene primer amplification. Some clones are missing from TCRdb's copy, which holds only in-frame ones; the method was immunoSEQ multiplex PCR. Clone size and V and J calls were adopted from that table, with D and trimming inferred from the DNA. The sample records fewer than 250,000 clones, 65% to 90% being singletons. V shed 3 bases and J shed 7 bases, with 7 bases lying between them. The CDR3 has 13 amino acids. The rearrangement joins TRBV12-3 or TRBV12-4 to TRBJ1-6, with TRBD1 as a possible D gene (5 bases). The sequencing input was peripheral blood. This TCR derives from a man aged 50 to 59 with acute or convalescent COVID-19. CDR3 in DNA: TGTGCCAGCAGTTTTGACAGAAATTCACCCCTCCACTTT. Translation: CASSFDRNSPLHF.